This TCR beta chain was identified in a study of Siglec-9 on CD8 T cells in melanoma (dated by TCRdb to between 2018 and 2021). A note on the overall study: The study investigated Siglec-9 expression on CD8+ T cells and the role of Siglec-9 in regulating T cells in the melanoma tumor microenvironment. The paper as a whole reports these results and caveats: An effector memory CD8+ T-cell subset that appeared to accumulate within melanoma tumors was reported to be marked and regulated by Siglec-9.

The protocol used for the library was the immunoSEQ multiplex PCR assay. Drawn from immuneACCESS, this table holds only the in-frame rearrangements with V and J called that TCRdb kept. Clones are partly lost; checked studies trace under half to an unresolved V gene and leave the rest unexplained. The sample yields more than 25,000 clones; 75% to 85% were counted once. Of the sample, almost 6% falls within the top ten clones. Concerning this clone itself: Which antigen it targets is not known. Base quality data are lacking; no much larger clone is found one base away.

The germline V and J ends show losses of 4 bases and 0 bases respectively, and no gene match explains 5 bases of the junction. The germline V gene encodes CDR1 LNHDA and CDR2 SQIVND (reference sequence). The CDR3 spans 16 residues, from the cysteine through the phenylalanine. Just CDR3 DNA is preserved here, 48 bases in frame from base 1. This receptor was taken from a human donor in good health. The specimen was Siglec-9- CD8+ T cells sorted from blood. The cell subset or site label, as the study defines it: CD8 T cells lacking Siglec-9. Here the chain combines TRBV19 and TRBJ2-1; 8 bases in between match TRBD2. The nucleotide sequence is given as TGTGCCAGTAGTAAGGATAGCGGGGCCTCCTACAATGAGCAGTTCTTC. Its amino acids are CASSKDSGASYNEQFF.